One T cell receptor (beta chain) is described in this entry. Its antigen is not known. Treatment described: roughly 20 received Ad26.COV2.S at low or high dose, single or two shots; several received placebo; per-sample allocation not given. At day 63 after the first vaccine or placebo injection, samples were drawn. Some clones are missing from TCRdb's copy, which holds only in-frame ones; the method was immunoSEQ multiplex PCR. The sample lists 350,000 to 450,000 clones; 70% to 90% were seen once. This sample stems from a study of Ad26.COV2.S vaccination and SARS-CoV-2 variants. Study details: Among those in the COV1001 Ad26.COV2.S trial arm was the donor.

Study-wide findings and caveats: Researchers cautioned that TCR breadth and depth analyses may have underestimated total T cell responses.

This material consisted of peripheral blood, taken in a trial of Ad26.COV2.S vaccine versus placebo. This TCR was sampled from a person between 18 and 65 years old who received the Ad26.COV2.S COVID-19 vaccine or a placebo.

In nucleotides, the CDR3 is TGTGCCAGCAGCTTAGCGTGGCAGCCCGCCGATGAGCAGTTCTTC. It encodes CASSLAWQPADEQFF. The chain has TRBV7-2 and TRBJ2-1; no firm D call. The CDR3 is 15 amino acids. Germline loops: CDR1 SGHTA, CDR2 FQGNSA. The V end lost 0 bases, the J end lost 8 bases, and 14 bases lay between the germline ends.